Following are 27 T cell receptor beta chains from one sample sequenced in a study of blood T cells in healthy people across ages. The use of a sample-barcoded 5' primer and a J-beta primer mix characterized a second PCR of about 6 to 12 cycles. TCRdb re-called the 5' RACE reads with MiXCR, one entry per CDR3 protein. In the table there are hundreds of thousands of distinct CDR3 sequences, about a third of which are singletons. Sample: blood. The receptors originated from a woman at least 80 years old in good health.

This clonotype was observed many times. The chain couples TRBV6-1 to TRBJ2-1; 11 nucleotides line up with TRBD2. With V trimmed by 7 bases and J by 10 bases, 15 bases remained unmatched. The CDR3 is 16 amino acids. The germline gives CDR1 MNHNS, CDR2 SASEGT. The CDR3 here is CASTVTGTSGTREQFF. CDR3 in DNA: TGTGCCAGCACCGTAACCGGGACTAGCGGTACGCGAGAGCAGTTCTTC.

This clonotype was recorded at least ten times. This chain uses TRBV11-2 with TRBJ2-3; possible D gene TRBD2, 5 bases. Between the trimmed V and J ends, which lost 5 bases and 0 bases, there was a span of 9 bases. Germline CDR1 is SGHAT and CDR2 is FQNNGV. This CDR3 region has 14 residues. The CDR3 loop is CASSGTRSTDTQYF. The CDR3 nucleotides are TGTGCCAGCAGCGGAACTAGGAGCACAGATACGCAGTATTTT.

This chain links TRBV6-2 or TRBV6-3 with TRBJ2-5; 7 positions agree with TRBD2. The CDR3 covers 13 residues. Germline V lookup: CDR1 MNHEY, CDR2 SVGEGT. Trimming cost V 8 bases and J 4 bases; bases outside gene matches: 7. CDR3 sequence (DNA): TGTGCCAGCGTACCCGGGGGGAGAGAGACCCAGTACTTC. This translates into CASVPGGRETQYF.

At least ten counts were recorded for this clonotype. The chain joins TRBV9 to TRBJ2-1, with 8 bases that match TRBD2. J was trimmed by 8 bases and V by 0 bases; bases with no gene match: 7. The CDR3 is 15 amino acids. Germline V gives CDR1 SGDLS, CDR2 YYNGEE. The DNA of the CDR3 is TGTGCCAGCAGCGTAGCGGGTAGCGGGGACGATGAGCAGTTCTTC. Its protein product is CASSVAGSGDDEQFF.

The rearrangement uses TRBV20-1 and TRBJ1-2; D not certain. Germline assignment: CDR1 DFQATT and CDR2 SNEGSKA (reference sequence). The CDR3 is 12 amino acids. Trimming removed 5 bases from V and 7 bases from J, with 14 bases in between. This CDR3 is CSADKESGGYTF. The CDR3 DNA sequence: TGCAGTGCTGATAAGGAAAGCGGTGGCTACACCTTC.

About this clonotype itself: A read error is possible here, since a much larger clone lies one base away. This chain connects TRBV11-2 to TRBJ2-1; 7 bases line up with TRBD1. The V and J ends lost 4 bases and 10 bases, in that order; junction bases with no gene match: 13. The CDR3 has 15 amino acids. The germline V gene has CDR1 SGHAT and CDR2 FQNNGV. The DNA for the CDR3 is TGTGCCAGCAGCTCAGACAGGGCGAAGTCCTACGAGCAGTTCTTC. Translating gives CASSSDRAKSYEQFF.

The rearrangement uses TRBV9 and TRBJ2-7; 8 nucleotides line up with TRBD2. The J call could be wrong; TRBJ2-5 is a better fit for the DNA end. The CDR3 extends over 13 amino acids. The germline CDR1 and CDR2 sequences are SGDLS and YYNGEE. The DNA of the CDR3 is TGTGCCAGCAGCGTAGTAGCGGGGGAGACCCAGTACTTC. This codes for CASSVVAGETQYF.

The chain carries TRBV7-2 and TRBJ1-1, with TRBD1 as a possible D gene (5 bases). V dropped 4 bases and J dropped 4 bases, with 10 bases sitting between them. The CDR3 has 13 residues. Germline CDR1 reads SGHTA; CDR2 reads FQGNSA. CDR3 DNA: TGTGCCAGCAGCTCCCACGGGGGCACTGAAGCTTTCTTT. Translating it yields CASSSHGGTEAFF.

Many counts were recorded for this clonotype. The chain carries TRBV9 and TRBJ2-7; D might be TRBD2 (6 bases). Per germline, CDR1 SGDLS and CDR2 YYNGEE. V lost 0 bases and J 1 base, leaving 8 bases between the germline ends. The CDR3 spans 14 residues. The CDR3 reads CASSVAEGSYEQYF. The CDR3 DNA reads TGTGCCAGCAGCGTAGCGGAGGGTTCCTACGAGCAGTACTTC.

The genes are TRBV7-3 and TRBJ2-7; D might be TRBD1 (5 bases). Trimming removed 5 bases at V and 7 bases at J, with 18 bases between. CDR1 and CDR2 (germline): SGHTA, FQGTGA. The CDR3 spans 14 residues. The CDR3 loop reads CASSRQTPFGEQYF. CDR3 bases: TGTGCCAGCAGCCGACAGACTCCGTTCGGTGAGCAGTACTTC.

The rearrangement uses TRBV7-2 and TRBJ2-3; 7 bases match TRBD2. The CDR3 is 16 amino acids. V trimming: 6 bases; J trimming: 3 bases; junction bases outside the gene matches: 12. The germline CDR1 and CDR2 sequences are SGHTA and FQGNSA. The CDR3: CASSGMLARGTDTQYF. DNA for the CDR3: TGTGCCAGCAGTGGTATGTTAGCGCGGGGGACAGATACGCAGTATTTT.

About this clonotype: This may come from a read error, since a much larger clone is one base off. The V call is TRBV15, the J call TRBJ1-2, with D possibly TRBD1 on 5 matching bases. This CDR3 contains 14 residues. Germline CDR1 is LNHNV and CDR2 is YYDKDF (reference sequence). CDR3 amino acids: CTTSREGSNYGYTF. The CDR3 region has the DNA TGTACCACCAGCAGAGAGGGGTCTAACTATGGCTACACCTTC.

This clonotype was counted many times. The J gene is TRBJ1-1, the V gene TRBV5-4, with D uncertain. V was shortened by 0 bases and J by 1 base, with 7 bases between the two germline ends. The germline V gene encodes CDR1 SGHNT and CDR2 YYREEE (reference sequence). CDR3 length equals 14 residues. The CDR3 loop reads CASSLEMRNTEAFF. CDR3 coding DNA: TGTGCCAGCAGCTTGGAGATGCGGAACACTGAAGCTTTCTTT.

As regards this clonotype: Relative to the germline gene, one junction end is altered; a read error may explain this. This chain joins TRBV7-7 and TRBJ2-2; possible D gene TRBD1, 6 bases. Per germline, CDR1 SSHAT and CDR2 FNYEAQ (reference sequence). The CDR3 sequence is 15 residues long. The CDR3 spells CASSQTGLNTGELFF. The CDR3 bases are TGTGCTAGCAGCCAAACAGGGTTGAACACCGGGGAGCTGTTTTTT.

This clonotype turned up a few times. A single base separates this from a much larger clone, so it may be a read error. CDR3 nucleotide sequence: TGTGCCAGCAGCCAACGGACAACCTACAATGAGCAGTACTTC. Amino acid sequence: CASSQRTTYNEQYF. The chain joins TRBV7-2 to TRBJ2-1; perhaps TRBD1 as D (5 bases). The DNA end lines up better with TRBJ2-7; the J call may be wrong. The CDR3 runs 14 residues. The germline V gene encodes CDR1 SGHTA and CDR2 FQGNSA.

This clonotype was counted a single time. The rearrangement joins TRBV7-2 to TRBJ2-7, with no clear D. Germline V gene data show CDR1 as SGHTA and CDR2 as FQGNSA. The germline V and J ends were trimmed by 8 bases and 0 bases, with 11 bases remaining between them. There are 13 residues in the CDR3. The CDR3 sequence: CASSLVHSYEQYF. The CDR3 DNA reads TGTGCCAGCTCTTTGGTTCACTCCTACGAGCAGTACTTC.

This clonotype showed up many times. V is TRBV3-1 and J is TRBJ1-6; D remains ambiguous. Trimming removed 0 bases at V and 11 bases at J, with 5 bases between. Germline V gene sequence: CDR1 LGHDT, CDR2 YNNKEL (reference sequence). The CDR3 runs to 12 residues. The CDR3 nucleotides are TGTGCCAGCAGCCAAGACCAGACACCCCTCCACTTT. This encodes CASSQDQTPLHF.

This chain links TRBV7-2 with TRBJ2-5; D possibly corresponds to TRBD2 (6 bases). The V end was cut by 4 bases, the J end by 5 bases, with 17 bases between. The CDR3 runs 15 residues. Germline-derived CDR1 and CDR2 are SGHTA and FQGNSA. CDR3 residues: CASSYGRGTRETQYF. The CDR3 DNA sequence: TGTGCCAGCAGCTACGGGCGGGGAACTCGGGAGACCCAGTACTTC.

The chain uses TRBV19 and TRBJ2-1; 7 bases fit TRBD2. The CDR3 is 16 residues long. J lost 3 bases, V lost 0 bases, and 5 bases had no gene match. The germline CDR1 and CDR2 sequences are LNHDA and SQIVND (reference sequence). CDR3 DNA sequence: TGTGCCAGTAGTATAGATCGGGGGGAAGTCTACAATGAGCAGTTCTTC. As protein: CASSIDRGEVYNEQFF.

This clonotype was picked up a small number of times. This chain uses TRBV12-3 or TRBV12-4 with TRBJ1-1; D remains ambiguous. V lost 3 bases, J lost 0 bases, and 14 bases lay in between. CDR3 size: 16 residues. The CDR3 here is CASSFSLRLMNTEAFF. The CDR3 DNA reads as TGTGCCAGCAGTTTTTCCCTCCGTTTGATGAACACTGAAGCTTTCTTT.

There are many counts of this clonotype. This chain joins TRBV7-9 and TRBJ1-2; no clear D. This CDR3 has 13 amino acids. Trimming pared 1 base from V and 8 bases from J, leaving 11 bases between. Per the germline V gene, CDR1 is SEHNR and CDR2 is FQNEAQ (reference sequence). Here the CDR3 reads CASSLGTYGGYTF. In nucleotides, the CDR3 is TGTGCCAGCAGCTTAGGAACCTACGGGGGCTACACCTTC.

In this sample, this clonotype turned up a few times. This sequence joins TRBV7-2 and TRBJ2-3; tentatively, D is TRBD1 or TRBD2 (5 bases each). The germline V gene has CDR1 SGHTA and CDR2 FQGNSA. V was pared by 4 bases and J by 4 bases, with 18 bases between. This CDR3 region has 16 residues. CDR3 region: CASSSPRGPWADTQYF. The CDR3 nucleotides are TGTGCCAGCAGCTCCCCTCGGGGCCCCTGGGCAGATACGCAGTATTTT.

A remark on this clonotype: A much larger clonotype is one base distant, so this may be a read error. The V call is TRBV5-1, the J call TRBJ2-7; 9 bases are a match to TRBD1. Germline CDR1 SGHRS, CDR2 YFSETQ. The CDR3 consists of 14 residues. Trimming cost V 4 bases and J 4 bases; bases outside gene matches: 6. The DNA of the CDR3 is TGCGCCAGCAGCATGGGACAGGGTGGGTACGAGCAGTACTTC. Translation: CASSMGQGGYEQYF. The full variable domain, its missing parts supplied by reference TRBV5-1 and TRBJ2-7, is KAGVTQTPRYLIKTRGQQVTLSCSPISGHRSVSWYQQTPGQGLQFLFEYFSETQRNKGNFPGRFSGRQFSNSRSEMNVSTLELGDSALYLCASSMGQGGYEQYFGPGTRLTVT.

Many counts were recorded for this clonotype. This chain connects TRBV29-1 to TRBJ2-5; 7 bases fit TRBD2. This CDR3 is built from 16 residues. CDR1 SQVTM and CDR2 ANQGSEA come from the germline V gene. V lost 1 base to trimming and J lost 1 base; unmatched junction nucleotides: 9. The CDR3 protein is CSVEGPSGATQETQYF. DNA for the CDR3: TGCAGCGTTGAAGGCCCTAGCGGAGCCACCCAAGAGACCCAGTACTTC. Drawing the rest from reference TRBV29-1 and TRBJ2-5, the complete variable domain is SAVISQKPSRDICQRGTSLTIQCQVDSQVTMMFWYRQQPGQSLTLIATANQGSEATYESGFVIDKFPISRPNLTFSTLTVSNMSPEDSSIYLCSVEGPSGATQETQYFGPGTRLLVL.

Worth noting for this clonotype: This clone may be a read error of a much larger clone one base away. The J gene is TRBJ1-6, the V gene TRBV3-1; a possible D gene is TRBD1 (6 bases). Germline CDR1 and CDR2: LGHDT and YNNKEL (reference sequence). The CDR3 covers 15 residues. CDR3 amino acids: CASSVRKQGDSPPHF. In DNA, the CDR3 is TGTGCCAGCAGCGTTAGAAAACAGGGTGATTCACCCCCCCACTTT. Full variable domain (remainder filled in from reference TRBV3-1 and TRBJ1-6): DTAVSQTPKYLVTQMGNDKSIKCEQNLGHDTMYWYKQDSKKFLKIMFSYNNKELIINETVPNRFSPKSPDKAHLNLHINSLELGDSAVYFCASSVRKQGDSPPHFGNGTRLTVT.

In this sample, this clonotype turned up a few times. The chain is built from TRBV13 and TRBJ1-1; the match to TRBD1 covers 7 bases. With V trimmed by 6 bases and J by 0 bases, 10 bases remained unmatched. In germline, CDR1 is PRHDT, CDR2 FYEKMQ (reference sequence). This CDR3 region has 16 residues. The CDR3, as DNA: TGTGCCAGCAGACGGGGGACAGCCACCATGAACACTGAAGCTTTCTTT. Translation: CASRRGTATMNTEAFF.

This clonotype showed up many times. This chain links TRBV4-2 with TRBJ1-2, with TRBD1 identical over 7 bases. This CDR3 is 14 amino acids long. The germline CDR1 and CDR2 sequences are LGHNA and YNFKEQ. The ends lost 0 bases at V and 4 bases at J; junction bases unmatched: 2. The CDR3 protein is CASSQDRTGYGYTF. DNA for the CDR3: TGTGCCAGCAGCCAAGACAGGACAGGCTATGGCTACACCTTC.